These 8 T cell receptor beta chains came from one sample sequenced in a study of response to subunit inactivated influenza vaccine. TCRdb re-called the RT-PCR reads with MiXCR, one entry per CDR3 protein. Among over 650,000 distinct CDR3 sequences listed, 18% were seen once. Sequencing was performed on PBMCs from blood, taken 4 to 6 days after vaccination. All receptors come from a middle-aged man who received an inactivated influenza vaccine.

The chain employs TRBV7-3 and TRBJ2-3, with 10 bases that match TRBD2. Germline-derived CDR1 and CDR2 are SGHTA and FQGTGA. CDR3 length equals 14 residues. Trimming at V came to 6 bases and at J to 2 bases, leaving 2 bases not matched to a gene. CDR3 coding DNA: TGTGCCAGCAGACTAGCGGGACACACAGATACGCAGTATTTT. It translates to CASRLAGHTDTQYF.

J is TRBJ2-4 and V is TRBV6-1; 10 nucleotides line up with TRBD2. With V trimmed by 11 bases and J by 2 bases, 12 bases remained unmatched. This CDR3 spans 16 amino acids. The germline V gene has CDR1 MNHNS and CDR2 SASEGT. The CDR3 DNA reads TGTGCCGGGATGCAGAGCGGGAGGGCCCCCAAAAACATTCAGTACTTC. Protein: CAGMQSGRAPKNIQYF.

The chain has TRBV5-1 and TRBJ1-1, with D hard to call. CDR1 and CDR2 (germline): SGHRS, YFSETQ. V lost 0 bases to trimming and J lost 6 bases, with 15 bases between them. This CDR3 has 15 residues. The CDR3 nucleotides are TGCGCCAGCAGCTTGGTTACGGCCGCTTGGGCTGAAGCTTTCTTT. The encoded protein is CASSLVTAAWAEAFF. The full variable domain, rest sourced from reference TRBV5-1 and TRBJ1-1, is KAGVTQTPRYLIKTRGQQVTLSCSPISGHRSVSWYQQTPGQGLQFLFEYFSETQRNKGNFPGRFSGRQFSNSRSEMNVSTLELGDSALYLCASSLVTAAWAEAFFGQGTRLTVV.

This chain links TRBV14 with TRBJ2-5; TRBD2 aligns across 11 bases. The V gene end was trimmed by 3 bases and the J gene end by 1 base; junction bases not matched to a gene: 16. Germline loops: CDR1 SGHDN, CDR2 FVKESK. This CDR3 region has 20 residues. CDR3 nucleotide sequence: TGTGCCAGCAGCCATAGTCGACCCCCTCTAGCGGGGGGACTCCAAGAGACCCAGTACTTC. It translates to CASSHSRPPLAGGLQETQYF.

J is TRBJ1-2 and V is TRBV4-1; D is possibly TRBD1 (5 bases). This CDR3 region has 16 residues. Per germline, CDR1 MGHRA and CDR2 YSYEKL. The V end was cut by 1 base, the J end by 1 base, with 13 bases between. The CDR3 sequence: CASSQVDDSGNYGYTF. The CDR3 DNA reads TGCGCCAGCAGCCAAGTAGACGACAGTGGTAACTATGGCTACACCTTC.

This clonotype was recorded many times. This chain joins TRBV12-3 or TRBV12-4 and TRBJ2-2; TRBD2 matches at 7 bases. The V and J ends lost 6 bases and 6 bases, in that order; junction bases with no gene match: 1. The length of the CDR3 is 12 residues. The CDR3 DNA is TGTGCCAGCAGCGGACTAGCCGGGGAGCTGTTTTTT. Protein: CASSGLAGELFF.

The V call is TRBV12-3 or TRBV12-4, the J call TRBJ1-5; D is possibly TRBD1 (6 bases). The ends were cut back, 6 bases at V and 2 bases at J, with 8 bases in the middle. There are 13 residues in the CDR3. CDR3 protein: CASRRQGNQPQHF. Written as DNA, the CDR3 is TGTGCCAGCAGGCGACAGGGCAATCAGCCCCAGCATTTT.

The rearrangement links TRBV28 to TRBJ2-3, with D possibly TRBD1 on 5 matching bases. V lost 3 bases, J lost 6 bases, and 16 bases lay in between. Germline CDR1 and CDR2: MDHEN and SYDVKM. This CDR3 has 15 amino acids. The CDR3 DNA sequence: TGTGCCAGCAGTTTTCTTGACAGATTAAGGGATACGCAGTATTTT. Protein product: CASSFLDRLRDTQYF.